Shown below are 12 T cell receptor beta chains from a single sample sequenced in a study of blood T cell repertoires in COVID-19. Sequencing used immunoSEQ multiplex PCR; TCRdb keeps in-frame clones, though not all of them. The sample yields 200,000 to 300,000 clones, around 86% seen once. What was sequenced was peripheral blood. These receptors all come from a woman aged 55-69 years with COVID-19, enrolled during active disease.

The J gene is TRBJ1-6, the V gene TRBV19, with 9 bases matching TRBD1. V was pared by 3 bases and J by 7 bases, with 10 bases of the junction left unmatched. The CDR3 length is 17 residues. Germline V gene data show CDR1 as LNHDA and CDR2 as SQIVND (reference sequence). CDR3: CASSIPIRQGGNSPLHF. The CDR3 DNA is TGTGCCAGTAGTATCCCTATTCGACAGGGGGGGAATTCACCCCTCCACTTT.

The chain links TRBV6-5 to TRBJ1-2; 10 bases align to TRBD1. Germline CDR1 and CDR2: MNHEY and SVGAGI. The V gene end was trimmed by 6 bases and the J gene end by 3 bases; junction bases not matched to a gene: 7. CDR3 length equals 15 residues. This CDR3 reads CASSPDRGRDYGYTF. The CDR3 region has the DNA TGTGCCAGCAGCCCAGACAGGGGGCGAGACTATGGCTACACCTTC.

This chain joins TRBV18 and TRBJ2-2; D remains ambiguous. Trimming took 4 bases from V and 0 from J, leaving 12 bases between them. This CDR3 spans 16 amino acids. Germline V CDR1 and CDR2: KGHSH, LQKENI. The CDR3 loop reads CASSLLSVSNTGELFF. The DNA of the CDR3 is TGTGCCAGCTCACTATTGTCAGTCTCGAACACCGGGGAGCTGTTTTTT.

The V call is TRBV11-1, the J call TRBJ2-1, with 8 bases aligning to TRBD1. Trimming removed 5 bases from V and 9 bases from J; junction bases left unmatched: 9. There are 14 residues in the CDR3. Per germline, CDR1 SGHAT and CDR2 FQDESV (reference sequence). The CDR3 DNA follows: TGTGCCAGCAGCCCCCGGACAGGGTGGGGTGAGCAGTTCTTC. Translated: CASSPRTGWGEQFF.

Only one count was recorded for this clone. This sequence joins TRBV3-1 (or the pseudogene TRBV3-2) and TRBJ2-2, with D unclear. The germline V gene has CDR1 LGHDT and CDR2 YNNKEL (reference sequence). Between the trimmed V and J ends, which lost 0 bases and 7 bases, there was a span of 12 bases. CDR3 length: 15 amino acids. DNA of the CDR3: TGTGCCAGCAGCCAAGATAATCCCAGGAACGGGGAGCTGTTTTTT. It yields the protein CASSQDNPRNGELFF.

V and J are TRBV18 and TRBJ2-5; tentative D call: TRBD1 (6 bases). Germline V lookup: CDR1 KGHSH, CDR2 LQKENI. V lost 3 bases and J lost 5, with 13 bases in between. The CDR3 has 14 residues. This CDR3 reads CASSPYDRRETQYF. The CDR3 region has the DNA TGTGCCAGCTCACCCTACGACAGGAGGGAGACCCAGTACTTC.

This chain joins TRBV28 and TRBJ2-5; perhaps TRBD1 as D (7 bases). The V gene's germline CDR1 is MDHEN and CDR2 SYDVKM. This CDR3 has 14 amino acids. Between the trimmed V and J ends, which lost 4 bases and 5 bases, there was a span of 14 bases. CDR3 amino acids: CASSSSGGRETQYF. The CDR3 DNA sequence: TGTGCCAGCAGTTCCTCAGGGGGGAGGGAGACCCAGTACTTC.

The table lists this clone with a few counts. This chain uses TRBV5-1 with TRBJ1-2; 10 bases match TRBD1. The CDR3 spans 15 residues. The germline V gene encodes CDR1 SGHRS and CDR2 YFSETQ. J gave up 7 bases and V 4 bases, and 10 bases lay outside the gene matches. The CDR3 DNA reads TGCGCCAGCAGCCCCATTGGGGACAGGGGTGGTGGCTACACCTTC. This translates into CASSPIGDRGGGYTF.

This clone was counted between two and nine times. This chain connects TRBV7-2 to TRBJ1-6; the D is unclear. The CDR3 has 16 residues. CDR1 and CDR2 from the germline V gene are SGHTA and FQGNSA. V lost 2 bases and J lost 0, with 8 bases in between. The CDR3 spells CASSLMRSSYNSPLHF. The CDR3 DNA follows: TGTGCCAGCAGCTTAATGCGAAGCTCCTATAATTCACCCCTCCACTTT.

The chain joins TRBV6-5 to TRBJ2-7; D may be TRBD1 (6 bases). The germline V gene has CDR1 MNHEY and CDR2 SVGAGI. V was pared by 5 bases and J by 1 base, with 9 bases between. The CDR3 runs 13 residues. CDR3 nucleotide sequence: TGTGCCAGCAGTCGGGACAAGTCCTACGAGCAGTACTTC. Protein: CASSRDKSYEQYF.

For this clone: Within the sample, other DNA sequences also encode this same CDR3. The CDR3 region has the DNA TGTGCCAGCGGGCGGGGTAACACTGAAGCTTTCTTT. It specifies CASGRGNTEAFF. V is TRBV6-5 and J is TRBJ1-1; no definite D call. The V end was cut by 8 bases, the J end by 2 bases, with 9 bases between. The CDR3 is 12 amino acids. The germline V gene has CDR1 MNHEY and CDR2 SVGAGI.

This clone has more than one count but fewer than ten. The V call is TRBV2, the J call TRBJ2-3; D perhaps matches TRBD2 (5 bases). V was clipped by 6 bases and J by 7 bases, with 20 bases between them. Germline CDR1 and CDR2: SNHLY and FYNNEI. CDR3 size: 15 residues. This CDR3 is CASRDPSGSSYTQYF. The CDR3 DNA follows: TGTGCCAGCAGAGACCCTAGTGGGAGTTCTTATACGCAGTATTTT.